This T cell receptor beta chain is from a study of OX40 agonist ivuxolimab in advanced cancers. Turning to the study itself: Patients were dosed with the agonistic anti-OX40 (CD134) antibody ivuxolimab.

The cohort excluded patients with autoimmune disease history or systemic immunosuppression. The germline V and J ends were trimmed by 4 bases and 7 bases, with 14 bases remaining between them. Germline V gene data show CDR1 as LGHNA and CDR2 as YNFKEQ. The CDR3 is made up of 13 amino acids. General study results and limits: At 0.1-3.0 mg/kg, partial responders had clonal expansion among the lowest observed.

As for this clone: The target antigen is unknown.

Here immunoSEQ multiplex PCR was the method, and the copy in TCRdb shows in-frame clones only, minus some. This sample has 45,000 to 55,000 clones, with around 81% found just once. The sample here was CD4+ or CD8+ T cells sorted from blood, taken in a trial of the OX40 agonist ivuxolimab. This receptor was identified in an adult with an advanced solid tumor such as melanoma, head and neck, liver or kidney cancer. The chain links TRBV4-2 to TRBJ2-7; D might be TRBD2 (7 bases). DNA for the CDR3: TGTGCCAGCAGCCCGGGACGGGGGGCAGAGCAGTACGTC. Protein product: CASSPGRGAEQYV.